Listed here is a single T cell receptor beta chain. From the 5' RACE reads, TCRdb called clonotypes with MiXCR, one entry per CDR3 protein. The sample includes 250,000 to 400,000 distinct CDR3 sequences, 14% of them seen just once. These data come from a study of T-cell memory formation after mild COVID-19. The V and J ends lost 1 base and 10 bases respectively, with 8 bases between them. Per germline, CDR1 LGHNA and CDR2 YSLEER. CDR3 length equals 12 residues. This receptor was taken from a man younger than 30 who had mild COVID-19 (a few samples of this study predate the infection). Cell type and time point are not known. The sample consisted of PBMCs or a T cell subset sorted from them (not recorded which). The chain employs TRBV4-3 and TRBJ2-1; tentative D call: TRBD2 (6 bases). Here the CDR3 DNA reads TGCGCCAGCAGCCAAGTGGAGGGAGAGCAGTTCTTC. This gives the protein CASSQVEGEQFF.